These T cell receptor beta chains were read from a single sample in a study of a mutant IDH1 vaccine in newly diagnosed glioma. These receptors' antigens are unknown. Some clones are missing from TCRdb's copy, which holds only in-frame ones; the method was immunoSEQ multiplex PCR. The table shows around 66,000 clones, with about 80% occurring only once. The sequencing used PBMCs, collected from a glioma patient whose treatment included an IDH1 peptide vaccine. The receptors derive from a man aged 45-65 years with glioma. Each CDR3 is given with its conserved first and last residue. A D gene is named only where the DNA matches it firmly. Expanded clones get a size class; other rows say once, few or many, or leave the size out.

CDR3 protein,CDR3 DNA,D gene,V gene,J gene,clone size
CASIAPAGYGYTF,TGTGCCAGTATCGCCCCCGCCGGTTATGGCTACACCTTC,.,TRBV19,TRBJ1-2,.
CASSQDGGGNSPLHF,TGTGCCAGCAGCCAGGACGGGGGAGGTAATTCACCCCTCCACTTT,.,TRBV9,TRBJ1-6,.
CASSRVPHTEAFF,TGTGCCAGCAGCCGAGTACCCCACACTGAAGCTTTCTTT,.,TRBV27,TRBJ1-1,few
CASSPGPPRGGYTF,TGCGCCAGCAGCCCGGGTCCCCCTCGGGGCGGCTACACCTTC,.,TRBV5-1,TRBJ1-2,.
CSVKGTRTEDEQFF,TGCAGCGTTAAGGGGACTAGGACTGAGGATGAGCAGTTCTTC,TRBD2,TRBV29-1,TRBJ2-1,.
CASSFGTGVYEQYF,TGTGCCAGCAGCTTTGGGACAGGGGTGTACGAGCAGTACTTC,TRBD1,TRBV7-9,TRBJ2-7,once
CASSQVAGSPAANYGYTF,TGCGCCAGCAGCCAAGTCGCTGGCAGCCCCGCTGCTAACTATGGCTACACCTTC,.,TRBV4-1,TRBJ1-2,.
CASSTRHFNYEQYF,TGTGCCAGTAGTACCAGGCACTTCAACTACGAGCAGTACTTC,.,TRBV19,TRBJ2-7,.
CASSLGTSTADTQYF,TGCGCCAGCAGCTTAGGGACTAGCACAGCAGATACGCAGTATTTT,TRBD2,TRBV5-1,TRBJ2-3,.
CASSDFDQPQHF,TGTGCCAGCAGTGATTTTGATCAGCCCCAGCATTTT,.,TRBV6-1,TRBJ1-5,few
CSVYDRQYEQYF,TGCAGCGTTTACGACAGGCAGTACGAGCAGTACTTC,.,TRBV29-1,TRBJ2-7,.
CASSYSPGQSNTEAFF,TGTGCCAGCAGTTACTCCCCGGGACAGTCGAACACTGAAGCTTTCTTT,TRBD1,TRBV6-5,TRBJ1-1,.
CASSQTIDRGDGYTF,TGCGCCAGCAGCCAAACCATCGACAGGGGCGATGGCTACACCTTC,TRBD1,TRBV4-1,TRBJ1-2,.
CASSPWGEQYF,TGTGCCAGCAGCCCATGGGGAGAGCAGTACTTC,.,TRBV2,TRBJ2-5,.
CASSLAPPGTGANVLTF,TGCGCCAGCAGCTTGGCCCCCCCAGGGACTGGGGCCAACGTCCTGACTTTC,.,TRBV5-1,TRBJ2-6,.
CASSKGVNYGYTF,TGTGCCAGTAGTAAAGGGGTTAACTATGGCTACACCTTC,.,TRBV19,TRBJ1-2,.